Following are 11 T cell receptor beta chains from one sample sequenced in a study of blood T cells in healthy people across ages. A second PCR, run for roughly 7 to 11 cycles, used a sample-barcoded 5' primer plus a J-beta primer mix. TCRdb used MiXCR to reprocess the 5' RACE reads, holding one entry per CDR3 protein. Counted here are over a million distinct CDR3 sequences, less than 45% occurring once; the ten biggest clones make up just over 4%. The sequenced sample consisted of blood. These receptor sequences come from a woman aged 18-35 years in good health.

The gene calls are TRBV4-3 and TRBJ2-1; 7 bases are shared with TRBD2. This CDR3 contains 16 residues. Germline V lookup: CDR1 LGHNA, CDR2 YSLEER. With V trimmed by 0 bases and J by 3 bases, 5 bases remained unmatched. The CDR3 protein is CASSQDMGGSYNEQFF. CDR3 DNA: TGCGCCAGCAGCCAAGATATGGGGGGGAGCTACAATGAGCAGTTCTTC.

The chain combines TRBV23-1 with TRBJ1-1; no definite D call. TRBV23-1 is reported as an ORF; its role is uncertain. The length of the CDR3 is 14 residues. Between the trimmed V and J ends, which lost 3 bases and 3 bases, there was a span of 11 bases. CDR3 sequence reads: CASSHGRPDTEAFF. In DNA form, the CDR3 reads TGCGCCAGCAGTCACGGCAGGCCGGACACTGAAGCTTTCTTT.

The rearrangement links TRBV6-5 to TRBJ2-1; possibly TRBD1 for D (6 bases). The CDR3 extends over 15 amino acids. Per the germline V gene, CDR1 is MNHEY and CDR2 is SVGAGI. V gave up 3 bases and J gave up 4 bases, with 13 bases separating them. The CDR3 DNA is TGTGCCAGCAGTTATAGAGGGGGAGCTTACAATGAGCAGTTCTTC. This gives the protein CASSYRGGAYNEQFF.

CDR3 protein: CASSDSGQGTNEQFF. The CDR3, as DNA: TGTGCCAGCAGTGATTCCGGACAGGGGACGAATGAGCAGTTCTTC. The V and J genes are TRBV25-1 and TRBJ2-1, with 9 bases that match TRBD1. The J segment lost 7 bases and the V segment lost 3 bases, leaving 7 bases of the junction unmatched. The CDR3 is 15 amino acids. Per the germline V gene, CDR1 is MGHDK and CDR2 is SYGVNS.

Details on this clonotype: It is likely a read error, because the conserved phenylalanine at the end of the CDR3 is missing. The chain is built from TRBV10-3 and TRBJ2-4; D is possibly TRBD2 (6 bases). CDR3 length equals 13 residues. The germline V gene has CDR1 ENHRY and CDR2 SYGVKD. V was trimmed by 6 bases and J by 7 bases, leaving 13 bases between them. In DNA, the CDR3 is TGTGCCATCAGGAACCGGGACTCGAACATTCAGTACTTA. It codes for CAIRNRDSNIQYL.

The chain couples TRBV21-1 to TRBJ2-1; the D call in the table, TRBD2, was not verified against the DNA. The closer fit of TRBJ2-7 to the DNA end suggests the J call may be wrong. TRBV21-1 corresponds to a pseudogene. CDR3 size: 18 residues. The CDR3: CASSKWGDLLAGSYEQYF. The CDR3 bases are TGTGCCAGCAGCAAATGGGGGGATTTACTAGCGGGTAGTTACGAGCAGTACTTC.

The rearrangement links TRBV6-2 or TRBV6-3 to TRBJ2-7, with D maybe TRBD1 (6 bases). Trimming removed 5 bases at V and 5 bases at J, with 10 bases between. The CDR3 runs 12 residues. CDR1 is MNHEY, CDR2 SVGEGT, per germline. The CDR3 region is CASSVDRNEQYF. In nucleotides, the CDR3 is TGTGCCAGCAGTGTAGACAGGAACGAGCAGTACTTC.

This clonotype was counted only a few times. The gene calls are TRBV4-3 and TRBJ1-2; 8 bases match TRBD1. Germline lookup yields CDR1 LGHNA and CDR2 YSLEER. With V trimmed by 5 bases and J by 5 bases, 7 bases remained unmatched. This CDR3 region has 14 residues. CDR3 bases: TGCGCCAGCAGCGCTCCCGGGACAGGATATGGCTACACCTTC. This translates into CASSAPGTGYGYTF.

The CDR3 spells CASSLVNRGSETQYF. CDR3 nucleotides: TGTGCCAGCAGCTTAGTGAATCGGGGGTCAGAGACCCAGTACTTC. The J gene is TRBJ2-5, the V gene TRBV7-2, with D perhaps TRBD2 (6 bases). Germline V gene sequence: CDR1 SGHTA, CDR2 FQGNSA. V gave up 1 base and J gave up 4 bases, with 13 bases separating them. The CDR3 runs to 15 residues.

The chain couples TRBV5-1 to TRBJ1-4; TRBD1 agrees at 7 bases. The CDR3 loop spans 18 amino acids. V lost 3 bases and J lost 0; bases outside the gene matches: 11. Germline CDR1 is SGHRS and CDR2 is YFSETQ. The CDR3 nucleotides read TGCGCCAGCAGCTCTGGACAGGCATGGGGGTCAACTAATGAAAAACTGTTTTTT. As protein: CASSSGQAWGSTNEKLFF.

This clonotype has just a few counts. This chain uses TRBV9 with TRBJ1-2, with 7 bases lining up with TRBD1. The CDR3 is made up of 18 amino acids. In germline, CDR1 is SGDLS, CDR2 YYNGEE. After removal of 0 bases from V and 4 bases from J, the junction contained 15 bases not matched to a gene. Here the CDR3 DNA reads TGTGCCAGCAGCGTAGCTACTGGTGGGGCAGGGGGTTCCTATGGCTACACCTTC. Translated, it gives CASSVATGGAGGSYGYTF.